This T cell receptor beta chain was captured in a study of cytotoxic CD8 clonotypes in ibrutinib-treated CLL. Only in-frame clones appear in the TCRdb table, and some are missing; sequencing was by immunoSEQ multiplex PCR. The data hold fewer than 400,000 clones, with roughly 67% observed a single time. The CDR3 length is 17 residues. Germline V gives CDR1 SEHNR, CDR2 FQNEAQ (reference sequence). Trimming at V came to 1 base and at J to 5 bases, leaving 13 bases not matched to a gene. The TCR was taken from a human donor with chronic lymphocytic leukemia. The source material was PBMCs, sampled after 36 months of ibrutinib treatment. The V call is TRBV7-9, the J call TRBJ2-7; 8 bases agree with TRBD2. CDR3 sequence (DNA): TGTGCCAGCAGCTTAGTCCCCCCGCGGGAGGCCGTCGACGAGCAGTACTTC. The encoded protein is CASSLVPPREAVDEQYF.